This T cell receptor beta chain was profiled in a study of blood T cells in healthy people across ages. A J-beta primer mix and a sample-barcoded 5' primer were used in a second PCR of roughly 6 to 12 cycles. In TCRdb, the 5' RACE reads were re-called with MiXCR into one record per CDR3 protein. The sample lists around 1,000,000 distinct CDR3 sequences; approximately 26% were seen once. The CDR3 has 20 amino acids. Losses at the gene ends were 5 bases for V and 2 bases for J; bases not matched to a gene: 17. The same specimen was also included in a second study, on T cells of mothers and their children.

Specimen: blood. This clonotype was sampled from a girl under 10 years old in good health. This chain joins TRBV12-3 or TRBV12-4 and TRBJ2-5, with TRBD2 identical over 13 bases. The chain's CDR3 is CASSAYSRGLAGIGQETQYF. The DNA of the CDR3 is TGTGCCAGCAGTGCCTACTCCCGGGGACTAGCGGGAATCGGGCAAGAGACCCAGTACTTC.